This T cell receptor beta chain was obtained from a study of T cells expressing NK-cell markers. Study-level results: The leading position in the CD3+CD56-NKG2C+ fraction of several donors also went to these clonotypes.

A 5'RACE template switching approach incorporating UMIs was used to make TCR beta cDNA. From the 5' RACE reads, TCRdb lists one entry per CDR3 protein and no DNA. The table counts about 430,000 distinct CDR3 sequences; 1.4% lies in the top ten. Germline values: CDR1 MNHEY, CDR2 SVGAGI. The CDR3 is made up of 13 amino acids. In regard to this clonotype: What it recognizes is unknown.

This chain joins TRBV6-5 and TRBJ2-1; the TCRdb call, TRBD2, lacks DNA for checking. The clonotype originates from a woman aged 45-60 years in good health. The sample comprised blood T cells: a sorted CD56 or NKG2C T cell subset, CD4+ or CD8+ T cells, or bulk PBMC T cells (not recorded which). The CDR3 loop reads CASRSGTNGEQFF.